Sequencing of this T cell receptor beta chain was carried out in a study of cytomegalovirus exposure and HLA in healthy donors. Study-wide background: HLA-typed donors were the source of roughly 80 million unique TCRs held in an early data release.

The donors gave bone marrow, and they were healthy. Study findings and constraints: In a later analysis, TCR beta V- and J-gene trimming was associated with a missense DCLRE1C variant. There were several of the most significant clusters that appeared linked to common viral pathogens in a later analysis.

The germline CDR1 and CDR2 sequences are SGHKS and YYEKEE (reference sequence). V gave up 0 bases and J gave up 3 bases, with 7 bases separating them. This CDR3 contains 13 residues. The PCR made use of 60 Vbeta and 13 Jbeta primers. Here immunoSEQ multiplex PCR was the method, and the copy in TCRdb shows in-frame clones only, minus some. The sample has 150,000 to 200,000 clones, around 90% seen once. Turning to this clone: The antigen remains unidentified.

Sequences were obtained from PBMCs. The chain recombines TRBV5-5 with TRBJ2-7; D not resolved. The TCR comes from a woman aged 18-30 years in good health and CMV-seronegative. The chain's CDR3 is CASSLGSNYEQYF. Written as DNA, the CDR3 is TGTGCCAGCAGCTTGGGCAGTAACTACGAGCAGTACTTC.